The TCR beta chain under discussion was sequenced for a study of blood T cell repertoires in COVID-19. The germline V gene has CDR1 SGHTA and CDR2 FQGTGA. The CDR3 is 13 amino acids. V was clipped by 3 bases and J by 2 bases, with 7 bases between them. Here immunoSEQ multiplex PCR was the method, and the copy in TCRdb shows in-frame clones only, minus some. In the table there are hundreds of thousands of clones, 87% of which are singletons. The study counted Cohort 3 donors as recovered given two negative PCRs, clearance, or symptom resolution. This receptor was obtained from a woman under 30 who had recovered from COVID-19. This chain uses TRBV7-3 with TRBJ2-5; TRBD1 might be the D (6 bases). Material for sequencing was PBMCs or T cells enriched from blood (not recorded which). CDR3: CASSFGQQETQYF. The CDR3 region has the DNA TGTGCCAGCAGCTTCGGACAGCAAGAGACCCAGTACTTC. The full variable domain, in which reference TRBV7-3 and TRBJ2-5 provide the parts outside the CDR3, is GAGVSQTPSNKVTEKGKYVELRCDPISGHTALYWYRQSLGQGPEFLIYFQGTGAADDSGLPNDRFFAVRPEGSVSTLKIQRTERGDSAVYLCASSFGQQETQYFGPGTRLLVL.